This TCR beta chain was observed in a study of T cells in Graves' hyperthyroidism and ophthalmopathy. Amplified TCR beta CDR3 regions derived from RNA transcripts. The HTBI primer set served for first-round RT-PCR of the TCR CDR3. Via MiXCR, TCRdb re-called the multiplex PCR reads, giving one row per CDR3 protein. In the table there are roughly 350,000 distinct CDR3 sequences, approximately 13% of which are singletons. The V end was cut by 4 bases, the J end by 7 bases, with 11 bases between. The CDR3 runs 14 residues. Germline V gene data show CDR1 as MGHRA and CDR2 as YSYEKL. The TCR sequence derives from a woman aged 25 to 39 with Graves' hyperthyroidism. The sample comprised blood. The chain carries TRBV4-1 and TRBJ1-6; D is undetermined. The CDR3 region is CASSLWGGNSPLHF. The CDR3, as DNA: TGCGCCAGCAGCCTGTGGGGAGGGAATTCACCCCTCCACTTT.